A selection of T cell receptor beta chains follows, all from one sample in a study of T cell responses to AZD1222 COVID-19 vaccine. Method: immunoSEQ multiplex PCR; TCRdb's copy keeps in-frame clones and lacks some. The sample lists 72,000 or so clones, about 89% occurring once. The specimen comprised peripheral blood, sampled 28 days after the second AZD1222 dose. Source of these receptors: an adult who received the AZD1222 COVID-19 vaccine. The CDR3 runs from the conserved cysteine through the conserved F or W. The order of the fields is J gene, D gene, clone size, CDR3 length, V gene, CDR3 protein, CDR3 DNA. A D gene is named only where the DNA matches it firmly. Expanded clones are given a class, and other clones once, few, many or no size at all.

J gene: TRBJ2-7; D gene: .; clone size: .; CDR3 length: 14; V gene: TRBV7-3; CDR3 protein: CASSLNPGAYEQYF; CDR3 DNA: TGTGCCAGCAGCTTAAATCCGGGGGCCTACGAGCAGTACTTC
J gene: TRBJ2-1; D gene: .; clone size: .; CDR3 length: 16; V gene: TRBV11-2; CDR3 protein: CASSLTRDFLGYEQFF; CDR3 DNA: TGTGCCAGCAGCTTAACTCGGGACTTTCTGGGGTATGAGCAGTTCTTC
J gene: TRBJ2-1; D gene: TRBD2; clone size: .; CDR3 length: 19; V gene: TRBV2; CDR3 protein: CASSEATSGSRVFRNEQFF; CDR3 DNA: TGTGCCAGCAGTGAAGCCACTAGCGGGAGTAGAGTCTTTCGCAATGAGCAGTTCTTC
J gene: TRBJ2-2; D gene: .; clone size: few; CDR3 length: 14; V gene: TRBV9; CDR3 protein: CASSLQGGGGELFF; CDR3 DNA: TGTGCCAGCAGCCTTCAGGGGGGTGGCGGGGAGCTGTTTTTT
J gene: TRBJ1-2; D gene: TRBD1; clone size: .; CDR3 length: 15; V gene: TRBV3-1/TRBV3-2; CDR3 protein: CASSPRQGTAYGYTF; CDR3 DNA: TGTGCCAGCAGCCCCCGACAGGGGACCGCCTATGGCTACACCTTC
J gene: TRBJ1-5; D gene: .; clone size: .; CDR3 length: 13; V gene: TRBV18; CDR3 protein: CASSERQGQPQHF; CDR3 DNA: TGTGCCAGCTCAGAGCGCCAGGGCCAGCCCCAGCATTTT
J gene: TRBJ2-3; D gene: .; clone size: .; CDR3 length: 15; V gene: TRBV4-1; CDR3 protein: CASSPRDTSTDTQYF; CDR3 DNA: TGCGCCAGCAGCCCCCGGGACACTAGCACAGATACGCAGTATTTT
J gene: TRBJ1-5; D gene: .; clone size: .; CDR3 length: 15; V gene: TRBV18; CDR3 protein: CASSPRGGSNQPQHF; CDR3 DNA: TGTGCCAGCTCACCTCGGGGAGGGAGCAATCAGCCCCAGCATTTT
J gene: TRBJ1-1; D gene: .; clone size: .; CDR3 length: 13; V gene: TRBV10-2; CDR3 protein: CASSESGGTEAFF; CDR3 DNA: TGCGCCAGCAGTGAGTCTGGGGGCACTGAAGCTTTCTTT
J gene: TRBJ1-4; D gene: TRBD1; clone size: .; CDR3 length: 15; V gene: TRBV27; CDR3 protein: CASSWGTGQNEKLFF; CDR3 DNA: TGTGCCAGCAGCTGGGGGACAGGGCAGAATGAAAAACTGTTTTTT
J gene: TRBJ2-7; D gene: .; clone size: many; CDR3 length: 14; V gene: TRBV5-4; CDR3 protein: CASSLGGESYEQYF; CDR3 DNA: TGTGCCAGCAGCTTGGGCGGGGAGTCCTACGAGCAGTACTTC
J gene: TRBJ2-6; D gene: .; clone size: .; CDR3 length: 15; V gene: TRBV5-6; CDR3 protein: CASSSRVTGANVLTF; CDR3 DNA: TGTGCCAGCAGCTCCAGGGTCACTGGGGCCAACGTCCTGACTTTC
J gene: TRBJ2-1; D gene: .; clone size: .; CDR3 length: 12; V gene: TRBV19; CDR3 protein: CASTGLRDEQFF; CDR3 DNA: TGTGCCAGCACTGGATTGAGGGATGAGCAGTTCTTC
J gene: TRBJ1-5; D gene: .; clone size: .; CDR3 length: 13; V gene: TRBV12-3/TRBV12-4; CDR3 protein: CASSLQGNQPQHF; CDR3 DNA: TGTGCCAGCAGTTTGCAGGGGAATCAGCCCCAGCATTTT
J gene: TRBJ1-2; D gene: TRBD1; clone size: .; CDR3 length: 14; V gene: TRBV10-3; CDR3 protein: CAISESTGNYGYTF; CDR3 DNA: TGTGCCATCAGTGAGTCGACAGGGAACTATGGCTACACCTTC
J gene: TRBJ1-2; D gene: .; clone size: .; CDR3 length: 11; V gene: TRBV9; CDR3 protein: CATQGMGGYTF; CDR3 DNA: TGTGCCACCCAGGGGATGGGGGGCTACACCTTC
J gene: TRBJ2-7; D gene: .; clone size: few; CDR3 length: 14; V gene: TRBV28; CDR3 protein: CASSLLGRPYEQYF; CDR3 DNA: TGTGCCAGCAGTTTACTGGGAAGGCCGTACGAGCAGTACTTC
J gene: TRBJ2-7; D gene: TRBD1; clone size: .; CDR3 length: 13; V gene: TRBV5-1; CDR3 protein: CASSLTGDYEQYF; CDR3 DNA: TGCGCCAGCAGCTTGACAGGGGACTACGAGCAGTACTTC
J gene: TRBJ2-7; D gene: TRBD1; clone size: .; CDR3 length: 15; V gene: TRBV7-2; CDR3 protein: CASSPSTGLQYEQYF; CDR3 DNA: TGTGCCAGCAGCCCTTCGACAGGGTTGCAGTACGAGCAGTACTTC
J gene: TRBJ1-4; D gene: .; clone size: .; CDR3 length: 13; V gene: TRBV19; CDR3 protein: CASRTRVTEKLFF; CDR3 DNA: TGTGCCAGCAGGACAAGGGTGACTGAAAAACTGTTTTTT
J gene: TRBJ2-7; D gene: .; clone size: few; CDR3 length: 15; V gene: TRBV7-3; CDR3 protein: CASSPAQGWVYEQYF; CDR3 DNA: TGTGCCAGCAGCCCAGCACAGGGATGGGTCTACGAGCAGTACTTC
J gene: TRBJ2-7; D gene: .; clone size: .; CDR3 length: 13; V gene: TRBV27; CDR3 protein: CASHDRKAYEQYF; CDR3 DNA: TGTGCCAGCCACGACAGGAAGGCCTACGAGCAGTACTTC
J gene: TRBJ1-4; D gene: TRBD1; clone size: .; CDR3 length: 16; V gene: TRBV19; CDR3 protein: CASSDRAGTTNEKLFF; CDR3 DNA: TGTGCCAGTAGTGACAGGGCGGGTACAACTAATGAAAAACTGTTTTTT
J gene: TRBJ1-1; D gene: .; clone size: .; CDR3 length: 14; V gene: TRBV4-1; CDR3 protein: CASSPKGGNTEAFF; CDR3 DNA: TGCGCCAGCAGCCCAAAAGGAGGGAACACTGAAGCTTTCTTT
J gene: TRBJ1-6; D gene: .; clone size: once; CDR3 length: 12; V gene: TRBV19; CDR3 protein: CASSMWDSPLHF; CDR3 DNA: TGTGCCAGTAGTATGTGGGATTCACCCCTCCACTTT